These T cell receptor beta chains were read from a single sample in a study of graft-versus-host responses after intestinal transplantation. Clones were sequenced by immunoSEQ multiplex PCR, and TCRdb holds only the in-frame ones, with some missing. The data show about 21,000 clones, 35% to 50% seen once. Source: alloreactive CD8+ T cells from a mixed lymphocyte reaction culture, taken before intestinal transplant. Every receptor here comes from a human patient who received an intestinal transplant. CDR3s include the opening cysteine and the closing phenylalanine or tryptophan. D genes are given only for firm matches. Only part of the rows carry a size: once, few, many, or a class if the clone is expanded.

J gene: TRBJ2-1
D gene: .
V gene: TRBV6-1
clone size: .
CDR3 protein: CASSEAWRLLEQFF
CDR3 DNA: TGTGCCAGCAGTGAAGCATGGAGGCTCTTAGAGCAGTTCTTC

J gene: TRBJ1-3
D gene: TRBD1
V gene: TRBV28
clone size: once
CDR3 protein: CASSRTGDGSGNTIYF
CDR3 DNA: TGTGCCAGCAGCCGGACAGGGGATGGCTCTGGAAACACCATATATTTT

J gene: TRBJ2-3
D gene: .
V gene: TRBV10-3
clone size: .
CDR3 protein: CAISPSGTDTQYF
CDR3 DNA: TGTGCCATCAGTCCCAGCGGCACCGATACGCAGTATTTT

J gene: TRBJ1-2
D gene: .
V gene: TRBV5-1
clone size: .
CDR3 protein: CASSSGTNYGYTF
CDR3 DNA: TGCGCCAGCAGCTCCGGGACCAACTATGGCTACACCTTC

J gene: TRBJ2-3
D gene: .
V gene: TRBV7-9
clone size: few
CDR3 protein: CASSVRGGGVVDTQYF
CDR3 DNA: TGTGCCAGCAGCGTCAGGGGAGGCGGGGTCGTGGATACGCAGTATTTT

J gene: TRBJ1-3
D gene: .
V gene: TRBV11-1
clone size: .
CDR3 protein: CASSNSVRTRENTIYF
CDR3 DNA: TGTGCCAGCAGCAACTCCGTCAGGACGCGAGAGAACACCATATATTTT

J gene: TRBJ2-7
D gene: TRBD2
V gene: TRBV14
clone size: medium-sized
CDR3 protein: CASNPVAGGYEQYF
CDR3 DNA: TGTGCCAGCAATCCTGTAGCGGGAGGTTACGAGCAGTACTTC

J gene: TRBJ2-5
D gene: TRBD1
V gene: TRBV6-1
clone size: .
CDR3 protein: CASSFGQGGTQYF
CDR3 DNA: TGTGCCAGCAGTTTTGGACAGGGAGGGACCCAGTACTTC

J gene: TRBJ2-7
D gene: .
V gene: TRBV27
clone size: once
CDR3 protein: CASSLTGNEQYF
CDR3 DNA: TGTGCCAGCAGTTTAACAGGGAACGAGCAGTACTTC

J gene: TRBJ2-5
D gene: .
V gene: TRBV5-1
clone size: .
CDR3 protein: CASSLEETQYF
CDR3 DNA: TGCGCCAGCAGCTTGGAAGAGACCCAGTACTTC